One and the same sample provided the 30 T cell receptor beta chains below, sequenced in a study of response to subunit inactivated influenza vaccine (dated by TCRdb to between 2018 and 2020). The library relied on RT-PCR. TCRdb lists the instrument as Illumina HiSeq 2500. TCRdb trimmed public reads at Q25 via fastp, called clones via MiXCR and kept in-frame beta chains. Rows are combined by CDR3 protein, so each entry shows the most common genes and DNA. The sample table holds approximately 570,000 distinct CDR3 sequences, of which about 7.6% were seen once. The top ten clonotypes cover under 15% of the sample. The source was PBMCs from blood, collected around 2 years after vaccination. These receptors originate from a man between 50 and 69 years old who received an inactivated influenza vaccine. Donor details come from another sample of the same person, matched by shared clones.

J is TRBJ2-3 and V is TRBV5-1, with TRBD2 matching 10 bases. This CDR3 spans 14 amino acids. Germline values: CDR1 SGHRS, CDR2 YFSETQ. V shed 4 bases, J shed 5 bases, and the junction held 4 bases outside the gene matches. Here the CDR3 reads CASSSGGAGDTQYF. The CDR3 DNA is TGCGCCAGCAGCAGCGGGGGGGCCGGAGATACGCAGTATTTT.

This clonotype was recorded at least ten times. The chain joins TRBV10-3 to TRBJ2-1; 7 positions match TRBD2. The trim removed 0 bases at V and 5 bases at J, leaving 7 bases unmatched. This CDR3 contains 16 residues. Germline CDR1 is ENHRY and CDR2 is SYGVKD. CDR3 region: CAISESAGVVNNEQFF. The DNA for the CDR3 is TGTGCCATCAGTGAGTCTGCGGGAGTGGTTAACAATGAGCAGTTCTTC.

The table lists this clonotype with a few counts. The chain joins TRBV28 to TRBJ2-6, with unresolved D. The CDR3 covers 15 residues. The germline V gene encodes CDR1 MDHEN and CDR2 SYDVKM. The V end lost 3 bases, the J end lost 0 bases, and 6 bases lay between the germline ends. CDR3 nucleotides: TGTGCCAGCAGTTTCAAGAGCTCTGGGGCCAACGTCCTGACTTTC. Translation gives CASSFKSSGANVLTF. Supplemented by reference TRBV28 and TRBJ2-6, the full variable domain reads DVKVTQSSRYLVKRTGEKVFLECVQDMDHENMFWYRQDPGLGLRLIYFSYDVKMKEKGDIPEGYSVSREKKERFSLILESASTNQTSMYLCASSFKSSGANVLTFGAGSRLTVL.

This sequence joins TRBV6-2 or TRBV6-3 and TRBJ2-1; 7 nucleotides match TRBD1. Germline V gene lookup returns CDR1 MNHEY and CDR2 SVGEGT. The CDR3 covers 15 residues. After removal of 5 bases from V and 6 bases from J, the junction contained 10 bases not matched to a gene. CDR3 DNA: TGTGCCAGCAGTGCGGCCGGGACAGTCATCAATGAGCAGTTCTTC. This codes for CASSAAGTVINEQFF.

CDR3 DNA sequence: TGTGCCAGCAGTTCTGTAGCGGGGGGGCCGGTGCAGTTCTTC. Translated, it gives CASSSVAGGPVQFF. V usage is TRBV12-3 or TRBV12-4 and J usage is TRBJ2-1, with TRBD2 matching over 11 bases. The V and J ends lost 4 bases and 12 bases, in that order; junction bases with no gene match: 8. There are 14 residues in the CDR3.

Here the CDR3 DNA reads TGTGCCAGCAATAACAGGGGCCCGTCGGAGCAGTACTTC. Translating it yields CASNNRGPSEQYF. V and J are TRBV6-6 and TRBJ2-7; 7 bases align to TRBD1. Unmatched junction bases numbered 10, after V lost 7 bases and J lost 7 bases. In germline, CDR1 is MNHNY, CDR2 SVGAGI (reference sequence). This CDR3 has 13 amino acids.

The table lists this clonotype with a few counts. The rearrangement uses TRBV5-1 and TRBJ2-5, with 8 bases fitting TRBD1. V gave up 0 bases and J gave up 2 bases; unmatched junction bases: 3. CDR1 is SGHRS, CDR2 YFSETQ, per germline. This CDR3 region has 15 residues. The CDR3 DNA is TGCGCCAGCAGCTTGGGACAGGGGAAACAAGAGACCCAGTACTTC. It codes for CASSLGQGKQETQYF.

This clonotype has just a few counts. In DNA form, the CDR3 reads TGTGCCAGCAGCTCCGACAGGGCGAAGTACGAGCAGTACTTC. Protein product: CASSSDRAKYEQYF. The chain combines TRBV7-9 with TRBJ2-7; 7 nucleotides match TRBD1. The CDR3 spans 14 residues. The germline gives CDR1 SEHNR, CDR2 FQNEAQ (reference sequence). J lost 4 bases, V lost 4 bases, and 7 bases had no gene match.

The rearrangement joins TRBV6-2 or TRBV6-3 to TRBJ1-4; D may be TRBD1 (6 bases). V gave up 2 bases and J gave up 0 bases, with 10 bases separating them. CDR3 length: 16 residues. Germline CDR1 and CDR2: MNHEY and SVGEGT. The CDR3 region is CASSYGQITTNEKLFF. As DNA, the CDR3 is TGTGCCAGCAGTTACGGACAGATCACAACTAATGAAAAACTGTTTTTT.

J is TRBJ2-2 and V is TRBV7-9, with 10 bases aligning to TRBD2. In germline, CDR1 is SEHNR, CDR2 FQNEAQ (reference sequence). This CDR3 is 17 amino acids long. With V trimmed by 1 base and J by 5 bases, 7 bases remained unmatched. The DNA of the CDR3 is TGTGCCAGCAGCTTAGACGGGACTAGCGCTCCAACCGGGGAGCTGTTTTTT. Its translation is CASSLDGTSAPTGELFF.

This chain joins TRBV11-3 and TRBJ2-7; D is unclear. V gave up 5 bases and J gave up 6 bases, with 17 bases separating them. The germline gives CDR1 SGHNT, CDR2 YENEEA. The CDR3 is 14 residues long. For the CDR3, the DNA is TGTGCCAGCAGCGCTCCTGGTAGCTCGGGCGAGCAGTACTTC. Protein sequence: CASSAPGSSGEQYF. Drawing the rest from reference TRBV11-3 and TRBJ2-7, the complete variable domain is EAGVVQSPRYKIIEKKQPVAFWCNPISGHNTLYWYLQNLGQGPELLIRYENEEAVDDSQLPKDRFSAERLKGVDSTLKIQPAELGDSAVYLCASSAPGSSGEQYFGPGTRLTVT.

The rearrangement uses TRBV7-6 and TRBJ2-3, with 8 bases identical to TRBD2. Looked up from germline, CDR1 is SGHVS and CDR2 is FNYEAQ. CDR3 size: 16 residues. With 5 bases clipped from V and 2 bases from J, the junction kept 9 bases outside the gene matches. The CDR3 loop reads CASSLAGGPLTDTQYF. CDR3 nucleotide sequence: TGTGCCAGCAGCCTTGCGGGGGGCCCTCTCACAGATACGCAGTATTTT.

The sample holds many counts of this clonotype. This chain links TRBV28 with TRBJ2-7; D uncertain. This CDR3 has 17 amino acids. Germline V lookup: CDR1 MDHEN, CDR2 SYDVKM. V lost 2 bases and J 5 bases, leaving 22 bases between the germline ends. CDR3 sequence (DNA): TGTGCCAGCAGTTTAACTACCTACAGAAGACCCTACAACGAGCAGTACTTC. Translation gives CASSLTTYRRPYNEQYF.

DNA of the CDR3: TGTGCCAGCAGCTTAGGGACAGGGTTAGCTGAAGCTTTCTTT. Amino acids: CASSLGTGLAEAFF. This chain connects TRBV7-9 to TRBJ1-1; 8 nucleotides line up with TRBD1. There are 14 residues in the CDR3. Trimming cost V 1 base and J 6 bases; bases outside gene matches: 4. Germline V CDR1 and CDR2: SEHNR, FQNEAQ (reference sequence).

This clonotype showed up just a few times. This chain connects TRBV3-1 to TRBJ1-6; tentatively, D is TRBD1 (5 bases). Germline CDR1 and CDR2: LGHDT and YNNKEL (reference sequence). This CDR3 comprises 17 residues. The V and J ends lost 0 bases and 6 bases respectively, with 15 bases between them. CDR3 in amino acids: CASSQDKGDWINSPLHF. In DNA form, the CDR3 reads TGTGCCAGCAGCCAAGATAAAGGGGACTGGATTAATTCACCCCTCCACTTT. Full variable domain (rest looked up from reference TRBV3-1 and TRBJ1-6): DTAVSQTPKYLVTQMGNDKSIKCEQNLGHDTMYWYKQDSKKFLKIMFSYNNKELIINETVPNRFSPKSPDKAHLNLHINSLELGDSAVYFCASSQDKGDWINSPLHFGNGTRLTVT.

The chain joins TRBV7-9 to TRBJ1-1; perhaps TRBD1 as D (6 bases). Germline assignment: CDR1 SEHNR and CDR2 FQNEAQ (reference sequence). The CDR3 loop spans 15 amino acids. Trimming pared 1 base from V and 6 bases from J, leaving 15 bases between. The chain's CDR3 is CASSLVGRGVPEAFF. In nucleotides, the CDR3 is TGTGCCAGCAGCTTAGTCGGGAGGGGGGTCCCTGAAGCTTTCTTT. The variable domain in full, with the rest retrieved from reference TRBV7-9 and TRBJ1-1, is DTGVSQNPRHKITKRGQNVTFRCDPISEHNRLYWYRQTLGQGPEFLTYFQNEAQLEKSRLLSDRFSAERPKGSFSTLEIQRTEQGDSAMYLCASSLVGRGVPEAFFGQGTRLTVV.

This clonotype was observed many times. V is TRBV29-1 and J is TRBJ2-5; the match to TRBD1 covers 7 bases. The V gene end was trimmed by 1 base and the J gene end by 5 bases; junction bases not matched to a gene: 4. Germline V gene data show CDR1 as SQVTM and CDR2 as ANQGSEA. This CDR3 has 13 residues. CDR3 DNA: TGCAGCGTTGAAGGACAGGGCGGCGAGACCCAGTACTTC. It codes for CSVEGQGGETQYF.

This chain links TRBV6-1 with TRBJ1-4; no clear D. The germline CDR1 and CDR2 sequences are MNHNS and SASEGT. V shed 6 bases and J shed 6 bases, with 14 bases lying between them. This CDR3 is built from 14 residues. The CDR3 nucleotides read TGTGCCAGCAGACGAGGGTCGTTGGATGAAAAACTGTTTTTT. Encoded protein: CASRRGSLDEKLFF.

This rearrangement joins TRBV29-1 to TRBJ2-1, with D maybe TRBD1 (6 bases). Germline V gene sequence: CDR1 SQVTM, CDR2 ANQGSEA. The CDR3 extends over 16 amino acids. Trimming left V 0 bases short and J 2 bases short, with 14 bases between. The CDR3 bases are TGCAGCGTTGAAGATCTTATGGCAGGGGCCTACAATGAGCAGTTCTTC. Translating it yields CSVEDLMAGAYNEQFF.

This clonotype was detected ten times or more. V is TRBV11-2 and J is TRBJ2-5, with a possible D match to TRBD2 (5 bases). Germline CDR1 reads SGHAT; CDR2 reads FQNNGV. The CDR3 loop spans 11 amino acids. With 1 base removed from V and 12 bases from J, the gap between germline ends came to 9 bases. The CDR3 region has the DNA TGTGCCAGCAGCTTAGGTGCAGCGGAGTACTTC. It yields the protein CASSLGAAEYF.

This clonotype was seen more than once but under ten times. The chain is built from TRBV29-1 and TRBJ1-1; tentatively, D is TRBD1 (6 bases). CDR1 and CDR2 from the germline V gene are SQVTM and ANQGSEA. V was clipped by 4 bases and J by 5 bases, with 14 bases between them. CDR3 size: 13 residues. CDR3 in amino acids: CSVAKQGGTEAFF. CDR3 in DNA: TGCAGCGTTGCGAAACAAGGGGGAACTGAAGCTTTCTTT. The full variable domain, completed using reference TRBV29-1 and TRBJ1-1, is SAVISQKPSRDICQRGTSLTIQCQVDSQVTMMFWYRQQPGQSLTLIATANQGSEATYESGFVIDKFPISRPNLTFSTLTVSNMSPEDSSIYLCSVAKQGGTEAFFGQGTRLTVV.

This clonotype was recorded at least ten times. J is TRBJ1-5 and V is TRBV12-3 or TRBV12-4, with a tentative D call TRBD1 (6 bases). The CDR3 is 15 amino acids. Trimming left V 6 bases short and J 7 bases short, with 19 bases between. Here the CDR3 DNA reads TGTGCCAGCAGCCTATTTGGGGGGGGCGGACAGCCCCAGCATTTT. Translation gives CASSLFGGGGQPQHF.

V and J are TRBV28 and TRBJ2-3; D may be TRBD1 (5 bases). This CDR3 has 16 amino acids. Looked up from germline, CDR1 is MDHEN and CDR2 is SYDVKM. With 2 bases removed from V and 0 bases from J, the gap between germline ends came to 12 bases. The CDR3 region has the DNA TGTGCCAGCAGTTTAAGGGGTCGGTCTAGCACAGATACGCAGTATTTT. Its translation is CASSLRGRSSTDTQYF.

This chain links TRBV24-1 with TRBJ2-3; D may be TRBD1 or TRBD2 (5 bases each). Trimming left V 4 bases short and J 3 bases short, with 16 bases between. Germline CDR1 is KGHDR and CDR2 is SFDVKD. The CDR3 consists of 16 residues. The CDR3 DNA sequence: TGTGCCACCAGTGAAGTGGGGGTCGGGAAAACAGATACGCAGTATTTT. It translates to CATSEVGVGKTDTQYF.

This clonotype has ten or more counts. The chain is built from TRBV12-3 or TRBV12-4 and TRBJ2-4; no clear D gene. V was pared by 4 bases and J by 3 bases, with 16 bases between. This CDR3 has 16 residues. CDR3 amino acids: CASSSKQELVKNIQYF. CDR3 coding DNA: TGTGCCAGCAGTTCAAAGCAGGAGTTGGTCAAAAACATTCAGTACTTC.

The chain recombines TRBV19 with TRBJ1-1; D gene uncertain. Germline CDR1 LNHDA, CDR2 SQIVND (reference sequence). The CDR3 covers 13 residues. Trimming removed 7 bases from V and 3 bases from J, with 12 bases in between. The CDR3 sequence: CASTTRGYTEAFF. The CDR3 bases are TGTGCCAGTACGACCCGAGGGTACACTGAAGCTTTCTTT.

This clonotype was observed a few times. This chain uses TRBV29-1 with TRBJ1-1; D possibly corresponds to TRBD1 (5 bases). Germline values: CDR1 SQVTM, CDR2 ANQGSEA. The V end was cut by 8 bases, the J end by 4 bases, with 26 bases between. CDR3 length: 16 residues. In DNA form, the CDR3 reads TGCAGCATCACGCGAGGGACTTTTTCAGGAGGCACTGAAGCTTTCTTT. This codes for CSITRGTFSGGTEAFF.

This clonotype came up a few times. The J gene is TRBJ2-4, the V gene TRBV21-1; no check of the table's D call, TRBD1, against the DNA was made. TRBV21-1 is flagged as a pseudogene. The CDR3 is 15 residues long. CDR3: CASSSPGTTKNIQYF. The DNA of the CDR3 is TGTGCCAGCAGCTCCCCCGGGACAACCAAAAACATTCAGTACTTC.

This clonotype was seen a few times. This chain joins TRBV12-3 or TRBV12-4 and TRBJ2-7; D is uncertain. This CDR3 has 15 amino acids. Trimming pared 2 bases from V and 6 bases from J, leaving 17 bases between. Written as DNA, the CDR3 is TGTGCCAGCAGTTTATCTGTAGAGTCAACCTCCGAGCAGTACTTC. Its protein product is CASSLSVESTSEQYF.

CDR3 residues: CSPPGVADTDTQYF. DNA of the CDR3: TGCAGTCCCCCGGGGGTAGCGGACACAGATACGCAGTATTTT. The chain uses TRBV20-1 and TRBJ2-3; D perhaps matches TRBD2 (6 bases). The CDR3 is 14 residues long. Germline V gene data show CDR1 as DFQATT and CDR2 as SNEGSKA (reference sequence). V lost 8 bases, J lost 2 bases, and 17 bases lay in between.